A selection of T cell receptor beta chains follows, all from one sample in a study of cytomegalovirus exposure and HLA in healthy donors. Clones were sequenced by immunoSEQ multiplex PCR, and TCRdb holds only the in-frame ones, with some missing. The sample table sets out about 140,000 clones. The sequenced material came from PBMCs. The receptors shown here come from a male donor in good health and CMV-seronegative. Each CDR3 is given with its conserved first and last residue. The D gene is left open where the match is weak.

V	J	D	DNA	CDR3
TRBV28	TRBJ1-1	.	TGTGCCAGCAGTTCAAGGGAGGGGGGGCGCGCTGAAGCTTTCTTT	CASSSREGGRAEAFF
TRBV19	TRBJ2-7	TRBD1	TGTGCCAGTAGTAGAAAACAGGGGGCCATCTCCTACGAGCAGTACTTC	CASSRKQGAISYEQYF
TRBV27	TRBJ1-2	TRBD1	TGTGCCAGCAGTTTTTTTTCGCAGGGGGCGATGTTACTTTATGGCTACACCTTC	CASSFFSQGAMLLYGYTF
TRBV7-2	TRBJ1-2	.	TGTGCCAGCAGCTTAGCGGGTCTGGGGGCGGATCCCTATGGCTACACCTTC	CASSLAGLGADPYGYTF
TRBV6-1	TRBJ1-5	.	TGTGCCAGTGTCAGGGCTGATAATCAGCCCCAGCATTTT	CASVRADNQPQHF
TRBV11-2	TRBJ1-4	TRBD1	TGTGCCAGCAGCTCTTCCGGACAGGGGCCTAATGAAAAACTGTTTTTT	CASSSSGQGPNEKLFF
TRBV6-5	TRBJ2-1	TRBD2	TGTGCCAGCAGTTGGGGGACTATCGTTAAGGATGAGCAGTTCTTC	CASSWGTIVKDEQFF
TRBV19	TRBJ1-2	.	TGTGCCAGTGGCGCCCGCGGTGACTATGGCTACACCTTC	CASGARGDYGYTF
TRBV29-1	TRBJ2-1	TRBD2	TGCAGCGTTGAACAGACTAGCGGGAGATTCAATGAGCAGTTCTTC	CSVEQTSGRFNEQFF
TRBV27	TRBJ2-7	TRBD2	TGTGCCAGCAGCGGGACTAGCGGGAGAGGACGCTACGAGCAGTACTTC	CASSGTSGRGRYEQYF